The present T cell receptor beta chain was sequenced within a study of OX40 agonist ivuxolimab in advanced cancers. Study-level background: Ivuxolimab was an agonistic, fully human IgG2 monoclonal antibody directed against OX40 (CD134), a costimulatory receptor. Intravenous ivuxolimab was administered to patients every 2 weeks at six dose levels: 0.01, 0.1, 0.3, 1.5, 3 and 10 mg/kg. Among the roughly 50 dose-escalation patients, 19 had hepatocellular carcinoma, about 15 melanoma, 9 renal cell carcinoma and 9 head and neck cancer. In the dose-escalation cohort, roughly four fifths of patients were male, and the mean age was approximately 60 years, with a range of roughly 23 to 85. Patients were allowed to have had prior anti-PD-1, anti-PD-L1 or anti-CTLA-4 therapy, and roughly 40% of the dose-escalation patients had previously received checkpoint inhibitors. Three dose-escalation patients achieved partial responses, one with hepatocellular carcinoma and two with cutaneous melanoma. Peripheral TCRbeta sequencing was intended to test whether TCR sequence diversity was altered and clonal T-cell expansion was caused by ivuxolimab. The paper reports the monotherapy dose-escalation portion (N of about 52 patients) of the phase I ivuxolimab trial. Broader findings and caveats from the paper: At doses of 0.1 to 3.0 mg/kg, clonal expansion of both CD4+ and CD8+ blood T cells was observed from baseline to week 6. Low levels of normalized T-cell clonal expansion were also seen in some patients who did not respond. In the 0.1-3.0 mg/kg groups, partial responders had among the lowest normalized peripheral clonal expansion, particularly in CD8+ T cells. The antigen specificity of the clonally expanded peripheral T cells was not determined. On average, CD8+ T cells showed more expanded clones than CD4+ T cells after ivuxolimab.

This clone was counted once. It lacks a known antigen. Base-call qualities are not available, and no considerably larger clone is one nucleotide away. The germline V gene encodes CDR1 SEHNR and CDR2 FQNEAQ (reference sequence). Measured from the cysteine to the phenylalanine, the CDR3 is 14 residues long. Of all the DNA, just the CDR3 is kept, 42 bases in frame from base 1. V is pared back by 1 base and J by 8 bases, with 12 bases lying between the germline termini. To sequence the TCRbeta CDR3 region, genomic DNA was isolated from the sorted cells. The immunoSEQ Assay was used for sequencing of TCRbeta CDR3 regions. Here the immuneACCESS table is served through TCRdb, limited to in-frame sequences with V and J called. Missing clones are a known gap in these copies; in checked studies unresolved V genes cover under half, and the rest lacks a known reason. The sample profile shows 25,000 to 30,000 clones; around four fifths of them were found once. The top ten hold 12% of the sample.

Patients with autoimmune disease history or receiving systemic immunosuppression were excluded from the trial. Peripheral blood for TCR sequencing was drawn from every dose cohort at baseline, at cycle 4 day 1 and at cycle 7 day 1. The samples were drawn from a first-in-human, open-label, multicenter phase I dose-escalation trial of ivuxolimab. Adults with locally advanced or metastatic melanoma, renal cell carcinoma, hepatocellular carcinoma or head and neck squamous cell carcinoma were enrolled in the trial. Before TCR sequencing, CD4+ T cells and CD8+ T cells were sorted from peripheral blood as separate populations.

The chain was built from TRBV7-9 and TRBJ2-1; matching of 6 bases hints at TRBD2 as the D gene. Sequencing used CD4+ or CD8+ T cells sorted from blood, obtained in a trial of the OX40 agonist ivuxolimab. This sequence originates from an adult with an advanced solid tumor such as melanoma, head and neck, liver or kidney cancer. This receptor has the CDR3 CASSLGAGRDEQFF. In nucleotide form, the sequence is TGTGCCAGCAGCTTAGGGGCGGGGCGCGATGAGCAGTTCTTC. The CDR3 plus the reference TRBV7-9 and TRBJ2-1 genes for the other parts give the full variable domain: DTGVSQNPRHKITKRGQNVTFRCDPISEHNRLYWYRQTLGQGPEFLTYFQNEAQLEKSRLLSDRFSAERPKGSFSTLEIQRTEQGDSAMYLCASSLGAGRDEQFFGPGTRLTVL.